The TCR beta chain described here comes from a study of blood T cell repertoires in COVID-19. Germline trimming cut 3 bases from V and 5 bases from J; bases unmatched to any gene: 7. The CDR3 totals 13 residues. Germline V gene lookup returns CDR1 SQVTM and CDR2 ANQGSEA. This clone was found once. Clones were read by immunoSEQ multiplex PCR, and TCRdb kept only the in-frame ones, dropping some. Among over 100,000 clones listed, less than 90% were seen once. Sequenced material: peripheral blood. The TCR sequence derives from an elderly man with acute or convalescent COVID-19. The chain employs TRBV29-1 and TRBJ2-7; the match to TRBD1 covers 7 bases. CDR3 amino acids: CSVDPGQTNEQYF. In DNA form, the CDR3 reads TGCAGCGTTGACCCGGGACAGACTAACGAGCAGTACTTC.